This is a list of T cell receptor beta chains from one sample in a study of prognosis after radiotherapy for stage I lung cancer. MiXCR, applied by TCRdb to the multiplex PCR reads, yields one record per CDR3 protein. This table has approximately 51,000 distinct CDR3 sequences, roughly 36% appearing once. The starting material was PBMCs, obtained before or after stereotactic body radiation therapy (not recorded which). The origin of the receptors is a donor at least 50 years old with non-small cell lung cancer. CDR3s include the opening cysteine and the closing phenylalanine or tryptophan. D genes are given only for firm matches. Not every row has a clone size; where given, it reads once, few, many or a size class.

size: many
J: TRBJ2-2
D: .
V: TRBV6-1
DNA: TGTGCCAGCAGCGGATGGGGGGGCCTCGCCGGGGAGCTGTTTTTT
CDR3: CASSGWGGLAGELFF

size: many
J: TRBJ2-7
D: .
V: TRBV6-1
DNA: TGTGCCAGCAGGGACGTAACCTACGAGCAGTACTTC
CDR3: CASRDVTYEQYF

size: many
J: TRBJ2-2
D: TRBD2
V: TRBV9
DNA: TGTGCCAGCAGCGGCGGGGGGCTCGGCACCGGGGAGCTGTTTTTT
CDR3: CASSGGGLGTGELFF

size: once
J: TRBJ2-7
D: .
V: TRBV6-1
DNA: TGTGCCAGCAGTGAATGGGCAGGAGGGACCTACGAGCAGTACTTC
CDR3: CASSEWAGGTYEQYF

size: many
J: TRBJ2-1
D: TRBD2
V: TRBV7-9
DNA: TGTGCCAGCATACGGGCTAGCGGGTTGGGTGAGCAGTTCTTC
CDR3: CASIRASGLGEQFF

size: .
J: TRBJ2-2
D: .
V: TRBV6-1
DNA: TGTGCCAGCAGTAGGGCTAGCGCGACTATCACCGGTGAGCTGTTTTTT
CDR3: CASSRASATITGELFF

size: many
J: TRBJ2-2
D: .
V: TRBV6-1
DNA: TGTGCCAGCACCGATAACACCGGGGAGCTGTTTTTT
CDR3: CASTDNTGELFF

size: many
J: TRBJ2-3
D: TRBD2
V: TRBV5-1
DNA: TGCGCCAGCAGCCTCGGACTAGCGGGGCTCAGCACAGATACGCAGTATTTT
CDR3: CASSLGLAGLSTDTQYF

size: many
J: TRBJ2-1
D: TRBD1
V: TRBV29-1
DNA: TGCAGCGTGGGACAGGGTGTCTATGAGCAGTTCTTC
CDR3: CSVGQGVYEQFF

size: many
J: TRBJ2-7
D: TRBD1
V: TRBV12-3/TRBV12-4
DNA: TGTGCCAGCAGTTTGGGACAGGGCGGAATCTACGAGCAGTACTTC
CDR3: CASSLGQGGIYEQYF

size: many
J: TRBJ2-1
D: TRBD1
V: TRBV7-2
DNA: TGTGCCAGCAGGGGACAGGGGGCGAGATACAATGAGCAGTTCTTC
CDR3: CASRGQGARYNEQFF

size: few
J: TRBJ2-4
D: .
V: TRBV6-5
DNA: TGTGCCAGCAGTTACTCTTCGGAGGTCCCCCTGTCGAACATTCAGTACTTC
CDR3: CASSYSSEVPLSNIQYF

size: .
J: TRBJ2-7
D: TRBD1
V: TRBV5-1
DNA: TGCGCCAGCAGCTTGGCCCTTTGGGCACAGGGGGCCTACGAGCAGTACTTC
CDR3: CASSLALWAQGAYEQYF

size: many
J: TRBJ2-3
D: .
V: TRBV6-4
DNA: TGTGCCAGCAGTCCTGTTTGGGGCACAGATACGCAGTATTTT
CDR3: CASSPVWGTDTQYF

size: .
J: TRBJ2-3
D: .
V: TRBV5-1
DNA: TGCGCCAGCAGCTTTTGGGTCGGGGCCGTCACAGATACGCAGTATTTT
CDR3: CASSFWVGAVTDTQYF

size: .
J: TRBJ2-7
D: .
V: TRBV7-7
DNA: TGTGCTAGCAGCTCCTTGGGGGGGGGGCAGGAGAGAACGAGCGGATCCGCGCCCGCCTACGAGCAGTACTTC
CDR3: CASSSLGGGQERTSGSAPAYEQYF

size: many
J: TRBJ2-1
D: .
V: TRBV2
DNA: TGTGCCAGCAGTGTGTTATTAAGCGGGCGCTACAATGAGCAGTTCTTC
CDR3: CASSVLLSGRYNEQFF

size: many
J: TRBJ2-1
D: TRBD2
V: TRBV7-2
DNA: TGTGCCAGCAGCTTAAACCTAGCGGGGGGGAATGTGCAGTTCTTC
CDR3: CASSLNLAGGNVQFF

size: .
J: TRBJ2-2
D: .
V: TRBV30
DNA: TGTGCCTGGGGCTCCCGGGGGCCCACCGGTGATCTGTTTTTT
CDR3: CAWGSRGPTGDLFF

size: .
J: TRBJ2-7
D: .
V: TRBV27
DNA: TGTGTCAGCAGTTTTTCGCCCGGGCAGGGGGGCTACGAGCAGTACTTC
CDR3: CVSSFSPGQGGYEQYF

size: .
J: TRBJ1-1
D: .
V: TRBV7-2
DNA: TGTTCCAGCAGCCCCGACGGGGCGAACACTCAAGCTTTCTTT
CDR3: CSSSPDGANTQAFF

size: many
J: TRBJ2-3
D: .
V: TRBV6-4
DNA: TGTGCCAGCAGTGACTCGTACGGCACAGATACGCAGTATTTT
CDR3: CASSDSYGTDTQYF

size: many
J: TRBJ2-3
D: .
V: TRBV7-2
DNA: TGTGCCAGCAGCTTAATGGGGCGGTCCTTCACAGATACGCAGTATTTT
CDR3: CASSLMGRSFTDTQYF